This TCR beta chain was recovered during a study of T cell responses to AZD1222 COVID-19 vaccine. Study as a whole: Whether given at about 4 or about 12 weeks, second doses were pooled. Overall study results and limits: Nearly half of spike-specific TCRs reportedly target variant regions that are unmutated in the B.1.351 and B.1.1.7 variants. Just a handful of AZD1222 recipients tested seropositive at baseline.

Germline V gene sequence: CDR1 SGHVS, CDR2 FQNEAQ. The CDR3 is 15 amino acids. Deletions cut 5 bases from V and 0 bases from J, with 11 bases between. Turning to this clone: What it binds is not known.

Assay: immunoSEQ multiplex PCR; the TCRdb copy retains only in-frame clones and omits some. The table includes 130,000 or so clones, about 89% detected once. Sequenced here: peripheral blood, sampled on day 0 of AZD1222 vaccination. The rearrangement links TRBV7-8 to TRBJ1-3; D call uncertain. The clonotype originates from an adult in good health. DNA of the CDR3: TGTGCCAGCAGCCGACCCGACACCTCTGGAAACACCATATATTTT. It encodes CASSRPDTSGNTIYF.